One sample yielded the 17 T cell receptor beta chains listed below, sequenced in a study of blood T cells in healthy people across ages. It was with a sample-barcoded 5' primer and a J-beta primer mix that a second PCR of roughly 7 to 12 cycles was run. Via MiXCR, TCRdb re-called the 5' RACE reads, giving one row per CDR3 protein. This table has more than 650,000 distinct CDR3 sequences, about 20% appearing once. Sequenced: blood. These receptors all stem from a man between 65 and 80 years old in good health.

The V call is TRBV24-1, the J call TRBJ2-3, with 8 bases identical to TRBD1. This CDR3 is built from 14 residues. In germline, CDR1 is KGHDR, CDR2 SFDVKD. V lost 6 bases, J lost 6 bases, and 7 bases stayed unmatched. The CDR3 loop reads CATSRTGFTDTQYF. CDR3 bases: TGTGCCACCAGTCGGACAGGGTTTACCGATACGCAGTATTTT.

This clonotype has just a few counts. The gene calls are TRBV24-1 and TRBJ2-1; D is unclear. CDR1 is KGHDR and CDR2 is SFDVKD in the germline V gene. The CDR3 extends over 13 amino acids. Trimming took 6 bases from V and 9 from J, leaving 14 bases between them. Written as DNA, the CDR3 is TGTGCCACCAGTCAGAGGCCTGGCAGTGAGCAGTTCTTC. It codes for CATSQRPGSEQFF.

This clonotype was counted between two and nine times. The chain has TRBV11-2 and TRBJ1-1; 7 bases map to TRBD1. The CDR3 is 16 residues long. After removal of 8 bases from V and 1 base from J, the junction contained 13 bases not matched to a gene. CDR1 and CDR2 (germline): SGHAT, FQNNGV. The CDR3 here is CASARQGERRNTEAFF. CDR3 sequence (DNA): TGTGCCAGCGCCCGCCAGGGGGAGAGACGGAACACTGAAGCTTTCTTT. Using reference TRBV11-2 and TRBJ1-1 for the parts outside the CDR3, the full variable domain is EAGVAQSPRYKIIEKRQSVAFWCNPISGHATLYWYQQILGQGPKLLIQFQNNGVVDDSQLPKDRFSAERLKGVDSTLKIQPAKLEDSAVYLCASARQGERRNTEAFFGQGTRLTVV.

A few counts support this clonotype. V is TRBV29-1 and J is TRBJ1-1; perhaps TRBD1 as D (6 bases). Per germline, CDR1 SQVTM and CDR2 ANQGSEA. This CDR3 region has 13 residues. V gave up 6 bases and J gave up 0 bases, with 11 bases separating them. The CDR3 DNA follows: TGCAGCGTCCCTGGGACATTGAACACTGAAGCTTTCTTT. The encoded protein is CSVPGTLNTEAFF. Full variable domain (missing parts from reference TRBV29-1 and TRBJ1-1): SAVISQKPSRDICQRGTSLTIQCQVDSQVTMMFWYRQQPGQSLTLIATANQGSEATYESGFVIDKFPISRPNLTFSTLTVSNMSPEDSSIYLCSVPGTLNTEAFFGQGTRLTVV.

This clonotype was recorded only once. The CDR3 carries no conserved terminal phenylalanine or tryptophan, so it likely arises from a read error. J is TRBJ2-6 and V is TRBV20-1; D unclear. Germline V gene sequence: CDR1 DFQATT, CDR2 SNEGSKA (reference sequence). The CDR3 is 14 residues long. The V end was cut by 2 bases, the J end by 0 bases, with 5 bases between. The CDR3 DNA sequence: TGCAGTGCTAGATCGGCCTCTGGGGCCAACGTCCTGACTCTC. Encoded protein: CSARSASGANVLTL.

This chain uses TRBV6-2 or TRBV6-3 with TRBJ2-1; no clear D gene. Trimming removed 5 bases at V and 5 bases at J, with 7 bases between. The CDR3 length is 12 residues. Germline V CDR1 and CDR2: MNHEY, SVGEGT. The CDR3 DNA is TGTGCCAGCAGTAGGTGGGACAATGAGCAGTTCTTC. Its translation: CASSRWDNEQFF.

This clonotype was counted only a few times. The rearrangement joins TRBV20-1 to TRBJ2-3; TRBD2 matches at 7 bases. The germline CDR1 and CDR2 sequences are DFQATT and SNEGSKA (reference sequence). The CDR3 contains 13 residues. The trim removed 1 base at V and 6 bases at J, leaving 4 bases unmatched. The CDR3: CSARGAGWDTQYF. The CDR3 region has the DNA TGCAGTGCTAGAGGAGCGGGGTGGGATACGCAGTATTTT.

The chain links TRBV7-2 to TRBJ1-1; D gene uncertain. This CDR3 is built from 16 residues. The germline gives CDR1 SGHTA, CDR2 FQGNSA. V lost 6 bases, J lost 1 base, and 18 bases lay in between. This chain's CDR3 is CASSPSVGLGNTEAFF. Written as DNA, the CDR3 is TGTGCCAGCAGTCCTAGCGTCGGGTTGGGGAACACTGAAGCTTTCTTT.

In this sample, this clonotype turned up a few times. The chain joins TRBV4-2 to TRBJ1-4, with 7 bases fitting TRBD1. CDR3 length equals 18 residues. The V and J ends lost 2 bases and 7 bases, in that order; junction bases with no gene match: 16. Germline V gene lookup returns CDR1 LGHNA and CDR2 YNFKEQ. The CDR3 sequence: CASSQRGQPGLRGEKLFF. CDR3 DNA sequence: TGTGCCAGCAGCCAAAGGGGGCAGCCCGGCCTGCGGGGTGAAAAACTGTTTTTT.

The gene calls are TRBV20-1 and TRBJ2-3; D not certain. Trimming pared 5 bases from V and 9 bases from J, leaving 6 bases between. From germline, CDR1 is DFQATT and CDR2 SNEGSKA (reference sequence). The CDR3 is 9 amino acids. The CDR3 region is CSAGWTQYF. The CDR3, as DNA: TGCAGTGCTGGGTGGACGCAGTATTTT.

This clonotype has at least ten counts. V gene TRBV5-1 combines with J gene TRBJ2-3; D perhaps matches TRBD2 (5 bases). Germline CDR1 reads SGHRS; CDR2 reads YFSETQ. Trimming cost V 4 bases and J 2 bases, with 17 bases left between them. The length of the CDR3 is 16 residues. CDR3 DNA sequence: TGCGCCAGCAGCCGCGGGCGGGCGACTTACACAGATACGCAGTATTTT. Translation gives CASSRGRATYTDTQYF.

The chain has TRBV7-7 and TRBJ2-1, with 14 bases lining up with TRBD2. J was trimmed by 8 bases and V by 5 bases; bases with no gene match: 8. Germline V CDR1 and CDR2: SSHAT, FNYEAQ (reference sequence). CDR3 size: 16 residues. The CDR3 DNA reads TGTGCCAGCAGCCAGGAGGGGACTAGCGGGAGCTATGAGCAGTTCTTC. Translating gives CASSQEGTSGSYEQFF.

Turning to this clonotype: At one boundary the junction diverges from the germline segment, which might be a read error. The chain recombines TRBV18 with TRBJ2-2; D call uncertain. CDR1 and CDR2 (germline): KGHSH, LQKENI. The CDR3 consists of 14 residues. CDR3 bases: TGCGCCAGCTCACCGACGGCGAACACCGGGGAGCTGTTTTTT. Translated, it gives CASSPTANTGELFF.

This clonotype was seen more than once but under ten times. The chain's CDR3 is CSGLGAGHNEQFF. The CDR3 nucleotides are TGCAGCGGACTTGGGGCGGGACACAATGAGCAGTTCTTC. The chain links TRBV29-1 to TRBJ2-1; a possible D gene is TRBD2 (6 bases). Germline CDR1 reads SQVTM; CDR2 reads ANQGSEA. This CDR3 is 13 amino acids long. Trimming left V 7 bases short and J 5 bases short, with 15 bases between.

This clonotype showed up just a few times. The J gene is TRBJ1-1, the V gene TRBV29-1; D might be TRBD1 (6 bases). Germline CDR1 reads SQVTM; CDR2 reads ANQGSEA. The ends were cut back, 7 bases at V and 0 bases at J, with 12 bases in the middle. This CDR3 has 13 residues. The CDR3 DNA sequence: TGCAGCGGCTCGGACAGTATGAACACTGAAGCTTTCTTT. Translating gives CSGSDSMNTEAFF.

V gene TRBV28 combines with J gene TRBJ1-1, with 9 bases identical to TRBD1. The CDR3 has 16 residues. Germline V lookup: CDR1 MDHEN, CDR2 SYDVKM. The V segment lost 4 bases and the J segment 1 base; nucleotides outside the gene matches: 7. CDR3 residues: CASSSPGGQGNTEAFF. The CDR3 DNA follows: TGTGCCAGCAGTTCACCGGGGGGACAGGGGAACACTGAAGCTTTCTTT. Variable domain in full (rest from reference TRBV28 and TRBJ1-1): DVKVTQSSRYLVKRTGEKVFLECVQDMDHENMFWYRQDPGLGLRLIYFSYDVKMKEKGDIPEGYSVSREKKERFSLILESASTNQTSMYLCASSSPGGQGNTEAFFGQGTRLTVV.

CDR3: CASSVAAEWGDTQYF. In nucleotides, the CDR3 is TGTGCCAGCAGCGTAGCAGCGGAGTGGGGAGATACGCAGTATTTT. This chain uses TRBV9 with TRBJ2-3, with D possibly TRBD2 on 5 matching bases. Germline assignment: CDR1 SGDLS and CDR2 YYNGEE. The CDR3 loop spans 15 amino acids. Trimming removed 0 bases from V and 5 bases from J, with 13 bases in between.